A single sample gave rise to the 28 T cell receptor beta chains below, sequenced in a study of OX40 agonist ivuxolimab in advanced cancers. Library construction relied on the immunoSEQ multiplex PCR assay. TCRdb's version of the immuneACCESS table is confined to in-frame rearrangements and falls short of the full clone set. An unresolved V gene accounts for under half of the shortfall where checked; the remainder is of unknown origin. The sample has roughly 67,000 clones on record, around nine tenths of them singletons. Approximately 0.3% of the sample belongs to the ten largest clones. The sample was CD4+ or CD8+ T cells sorted from blood, taken in a trial of the OX40 agonist ivuxolimab. The receptors derive from an adult with an advanced solid tumor such as melanoma, head and neck, liver or kidney cancer.

This chain connects TRBV18 to TRBJ2-5; the D gene is possibly TRBD1 (6 bases). The CDR3 runs to 14 residues. V was cut by 0 bases and J by 3 bases, with 8 bases left in between. CDR1 is KGHSH, CDR2 LQKENI, per germline. The CDR3 bases are TGTGCCAGCTCACCACCCGGACAGAAAGAGACCCAGTACTTC. Protein product: CASSPPGQKETQYF. Filled out from reference TRBV18 and TRBJ2-5, the complete variable domain reads NAGVMQNPRHLVRRRGQEARLRCSPMKGHSHVYWYRQLPEEGLKFMVYLQKENIIDESGMPKERFSAEFPKEGPSILRIQQVVRGDSAAYFCASSPPGQKETQYFGPGTRLLVL.

This chain's CDR3 is CASSPDRGLGTGELFF. CDR3 sequence (DNA): TGTGCCAGCAGCCCGGACAGGGGGCTGGGCACCGGGGAGCTGTTTTTT. This rearrangement joins TRBV5-6 to TRBJ2-2; 11 bases agree with TRBD1. The V and J ends lost 4 bases and 4 bases, in that order; junction bases with no gene match: 6. Germline lookup yields CDR1 SGHDT and CDR2 YYEEEE. The CDR3 length is 16 residues.

In its sample, this clone was seen once. The chain couples TRBV7-9 to TRBJ2-1; D unresolved. There are 13 residues in the CDR3. Germline CDR1 reads SEHNR; CDR2 reads FQNEAQ (reference sequence). The V and J ends lost 8 bases and 0 bases respectively, with 8 bases between them. Written as DNA, the CDR3 is TGTGCCAGCTGCCCCGCCTCCTACAATGAGCAGTTCTTC. Its translation: CASCPASYNEQFF.

The gene calls are TRBV6-5 and TRBJ1-1; TRBD1 agrees at 9 bases. The V and J ends lost 4 bases and 7 bases, in that order; junction bases with no gene match: 10. This CDR3 has 15 amino acids. The germline gives CDR1 MNHEY, CDR2 SVGAGI. This CDR3 reads CASSFAGTGSVEAFF. In nucleotides, the CDR3 is TGTGCCAGCAGTTTCGCCGGGACAGGGAGCGTTGAAGCTTTCTTT.

The V gene is TRBV7-8, the J gene TRBJ1-4; possible D gene TRBD1, 5 bases. Germline CDR1 is SGHVS and CDR2 is FQNEAQ. Deletions cut 5 bases from V and 5 bases from J, with 12 bases between. CDR3 length: 14 residues. CDR3 region: CASSPGRTNEKLFF. Here the CDR3 DNA reads TGTGCCAGCAGCCCGGGACGGACGAATGAAAAACTGTTTTTT. Full variable domain (outside the CDR3, taken from reference TRBV7-8 and TRBJ1-4): GAGVSQSPRYKVAKRGQDVALRCDPISGHVSLFWYQQALGQGPEFLTYFQNEAQLDKSGLPSDRFFAERPEGSVSTLKIQRTQQEDSAVYLCASSPGRTNEKLFFGSGTQLSVL.

The chain couples TRBV5-1 to TRBJ2-1; 7 nucleotides line up with TRBD1. Germline trimming cut 0 bases from V and 7 bases from J; bases unmatched to any gene: 7. This CDR3 is built from 15 residues. In germline, CDR1 is SGHRS, CDR2 YFSETQ. CDR3 in DNA: TGCGCCAGCAGCTTGGGGGACAGTACCTCAAATGAGCAGTTCTTC. Translating it yields CASSLGDSTSNEQFF.

The chain joins TRBV5-6 to TRBJ1-3; 7 bases map to TRBD1. V lost 5 bases to trimming and J lost 4 bases; unmatched junction nucleotides: 9. The germline CDR1 and CDR2 sequences are SGHDT and YYEEEE. CDR3 length: 15 residues. Here the CDR3 reads CASSYQGGSGNTIYF. The CDR3 DNA reads TGTGCCAGCAGTTATCAGGGGGGCAGCGGAAACACCATATATTTT.

The chain joins TRBV2 to TRBJ2-2; D is possibly TRBD1 (6 bases). The CDR3 totals 13 residues. Trimming took off 2 bases at V and 8 bases at J, with 9 bases between the two ends. The germline CDR1 and CDR2 sequences are SNHLY and FYNNEI. The DNA for the CDR3 is TGTGCCAGCAGTGAACAGGGGAAGGGGGAGCTGTTTTTT. It is translated as CASSEQGKGELFF.

V gene TRBV9 combines with J gene TRBJ2-1, with 9 bases that match TRBD2. Germline CDR1 SGDLS, CDR2 YYNGEE. The CDR3 is 16 amino acids. The junction had 1 base not matched to a gene; V was cut back by 0 bases and J by 0 bases. CDR3 loop: CASSVASGNSYNEQFF. DNA for the CDR3: TGTGCCAGCAGCGTAGCTAGCGGGAACTCCTACAATGAGCAGTTCTTC.

The chain recombines TRBV9 with TRBJ2-2, with D hard to call. With 0 bases removed from V and 6 bases from J, the gap between germline ends came to 6 bases. The CDR3 runs 13 residues. Germline V lookup: CDR1 SGDLS, CDR2 YYNGEE. CDR3 sequence (DNA): TGTGCCAGCAGCGTAGATCTACCCGGGGAGCTGTTTTTT. This gives the protein CASSVDLPGELFF.

Notes on this clone: This CDR3 is also generated by other DNA sequences in the sample. This chain connects TRBV28 to TRBJ1-1; no clear D gene. The V end lost 6 bases, the J end lost 0 bases, and 14 bases lay between the germline ends. Germline V gene sequence: CDR1 MDHEN, CDR2 SYDVKM. The CDR3 runs to 15 residues. CDR3 residues: CASSPSGGVNTEAFF. The CDR3 bases are TGTGCCAGCAGCCCCTCTGGAGGCGTGAACACTGAAGCTTTCTTT.

This clone was observed a single time. This chain links TRBV18 with TRBJ2-7, with a weak D call TRBD2 (6 bases). The CDR3 totals 14 residues. Trimming removed 6 bases from V and 3 bases from J, with 15 bases in between. Germline values: CDR1 KGHSH, CDR2 LQKENI. CDR3: CASSPPGVVYEQYF. The CDR3 DNA reads as TGTGCCAGCTCGCCGCCGGGGGTTGTCTACGAGCAGTACTTC.

The chain employs TRBV2 and TRBJ2-3, with TRBD2 matching 11 bases. V lost 2 bases, J lost 5 bases, and 3 bases stayed unmatched. The CDR3 consists of 15 residues. Germline loops: CDR1 SNHLY, CDR2 FYNNEI. CDR3 in amino acids: CASSERGLAGDTQYF. The CDR3 DNA reads TGTGCCAGCAGTGAACGTGGACTAGCGGGAGATACGCAGTATTTT.

The rearrangement joins TRBV6-6 to TRBJ2-5; tentatively, D is TRBD1 (6 bases). Germline assignment: CDR1 MNHNY and CDR2 SVGAGI (reference sequence). V lost 6 bases to trimming and J lost 4 bases, with 9 bases between them. This CDR3 is built from 12 residues. In nucleotides, the CDR3 is TGTGCCAGCAGCCAGGACAGAGAGACCCAGTACTTC. Encoded protein: CASSQDRETQYF.

J is TRBJ2-7 and V is TRBV13; the match to TRBD2 covers 9 bases. The CDR3 has 15 residues. V shed 3 bases, J shed 2 bases, and the junction held 5 bases outside the gene matches. The V gene's germline CDR1 is PRHDT and CDR2 FYEKMQ (reference sequence). This CDR3 reads CASSFRSSGTYEQYF. In nucleotides, the CDR3 is TGTGCCAGCAGCTTCCGGTCTAGCGGGACCTACGAGCAGTACTTC.

The V gene is TRBV9, the J gene TRBJ1-2; no clear D. Germline assignment: CDR1 SGDLS and CDR2 YYNGEE. V was trimmed by 4 bases and J by 4 bases, leaving 14 bases between them. This CDR3 is built from 14 residues. CDR3 protein: CASSPPLPPYGYTF. The CDR3 DNA reads TGTGCCAGCAGCCCACCGCTTCCCCCCTATGGCTACACCTTC.

The V gene is TRBV11-2, the J gene TRBJ1-1; 9 bases map to TRBD1. The CDR3 is made up of 16 amino acids. With V trimmed by 5 bases and J by 1 base, 8 bases remained unmatched. The germline CDR1 and CDR2 sequences are SGHAT and FQNNGV. DNA for the CDR3: TGTGCCAGCAGCGTTAACCTGGGACAGGGGAACACTGAAGCTTTCTTT. Amino acids: CASSVNLGQGNTEAFF.

The V gene is TRBV18, the J gene TRBJ2-5; unclear D gene. Germline CDR1 is KGHSH and CDR2 is LQKENI. The CDR3 covers 12 residues. Trimming removed 2 bases at V and 2 bases at J, with 3 bases between. DNA for the CDR3: TGTGCCAGCTCACCAGATCAAGAGACCCAGTACTTC. This encodes CASSPDQETQYF.

The rearrangement links TRBV7-2 to TRBJ2-1; 13 bases map to TRBD2. Germline V CDR1 and CDR2: SGHTA, FQGNSA. After removal of 5 bases from V and 9 bases from J, the junction contained 7 bases not matched to a gene. This CDR3 comprises 15 residues. Here the CDR3 reads CASSQTSGRDFEQFF. Written as DNA, the CDR3 is TGTGCCAGCAGCCAAACTAGCGGGAGGGACTTTGAGCAGTTCTTC.

This clone has only a few counts. The chain combines TRBV10-3 with TRBJ1-2, with D maybe TRBD1 (6 bases). Between the trimmed V and J ends, which lost 2 bases and 6 bases, there was a span of 7 bases. The germline V gene has CDR1 ENHRY and CDR2 SYGVKD. The CDR3 contains 12 residues. In nucleotides, the CDR3 is TGTGCCATCAGTGAGAGGACAGATGGCTACACCTTC. Translated, it gives CAISERTDGYTF.

This rearrangement joins TRBV7-2 to TRBJ2-7; TRBD1 matches 7 bases. CDR1 is SGHTA, CDR2 FQGNSA, per germline. V gave up 1 base and J gave up 4 bases; unmatched junction bases: 7. CDR3 length: 15 amino acids. The CDR3 nucleotides are TGTGCCAGCAGCTTAGTGGGGACAGACGGTTACGAGCAGTACTTC. Its translation is CASSLVGTDGYEQYF.

This chain links TRBV10-1 with TRBJ2-1; 13 bases align to TRBD2. The CDR3 runs to 16 residues. The germline gives CDR1 WNHNN, CDR2 SYGVQD (reference sequence). The ends lost 0 bases at V and 7 bases at J; junction bases unmatched: 3. The CDR3, as DNA: TGCGCCAGCAGTGAGTCAGGACTAGCGGGAGAGAATGAGCAGTTCTTC. This gives the protein CASSESGLAGENEQFF.

The rearrangement joins TRBV7-9 to TRBJ1-1; D may be TRBD1 (5 bases). The CDR3 sequence is 16 residues long. CDR1 is SEHNR, CDR2 FQNEAQ, per germline (reference sequence). V lost 5 bases and J lost 3, with 19 bases in between. CDR3 sequence reads: CASSRSAGGPDTEAFF. The CDR3, as DNA: TGTGCCAGCAGCCGGTCTGCGGGGGGACCGGACACTGAAGCTTTCTTT.

This clone was seen more than once but under ten times. The rearrangement joins TRBV11-2 to TRBJ2-7; 9 bases are shared with TRBD2. Unmatched junction bases numbered 7, after V lost 4 bases and J lost 6 bases. This CDR3 is 14 amino acids long. The germline V gene encodes CDR1 SGHAT and CDR2 FQNNGV. The CDR3 loop is CASSSSLAGVEQYF. Here the CDR3 DNA reads TGTGCCAGCAGCTCCTCCTTAGCGGGAGTCGAGCAGTACTTC.

This chain uses TRBV4-2 with TRBJ2-2; 8 bases are a match to TRBD1. V lost 0 bases to trimming and J lost 6 bases; unmatched junction nucleotides: 9. The CDR3 consists of 17 residues. Germline values: CDR1 LGHNA, CDR2 YNFKEQ. CDR3 protein: CASSQESGRGHPGELFF. CDR3 DNA: TGTGCCAGCAGCCAAGAATCGGGCAGGGGGCATCCCGGGGAGCTGTTTTTT.

This chain links TRBV15 with TRBJ1-2; D unclear. CDR1 and CDR2 from the germline V gene are LNHNV and YYDKDF (reference sequence). The CDR3 spans 13 residues. The V and J ends lost 8 bases and 7 bases respectively, with 17 bases between them. CDR3 DNA: TGTGCCACCTCAGAGGACCTTTCCCTTGGCTACACCTTC. The encoded protein is CATSEDLSLGYTF.

The chain couples TRBV7-2 to TRBJ2-7; D is ambiguous. This CDR3 contains 13 residues. Trimming removed 1 base from V and 6 bases from J, with 10 bases in between. Germline CDR1 and CDR2: SGHTA and FQGNSA. CDR3 DNA: TGTGCCAGCAGCTTAGTGATATTCGGCGAGCAGTACTTC. Its translation: CASSLVIFGEQYF.

The rearrangement joins TRBV28 to TRBJ1-1; D not certain. Germline CDR1 is MDHEN and CDR2 is SYDVKM. V lost 6 bases, J lost 0 bases, and 14 bases lay in between. CDR3 size: 15 residues. Here the CDR3 reads CASRSPYGLNTEAFF. In DNA, the CDR3 is TGTGCCAGCAGATCCCCCTATGGGCTGAACACTGAAGCTTTCTTT.